One and the same sample provided the 22 T cell receptor beta chains below, sequenced in a study of T cell responses to AZD1222 COVID-19 vaccine. Clones were sequenced by immunoSEQ multiplex PCR, and TCRdb holds only the in-frame ones, with some missing. Of 180,000 or so clones listed, roughly 92% are singletons. Sequences were derived from peripheral blood, sampled 28 days after the second AZD1222 dose. All receptors derive from an adult who received the AZD1222 COVID-19 vaccine.

The chain links TRBV7-9 to TRBJ1-4, with 7 bases aligning to TRBD1. V shed 4 bases and J 6 bases; nucleotides not matched to a gene: 11. The CDR3 contains 16 residues. The V gene's germline CDR1 is SEHNR and CDR2 FQNEAQ (reference sequence). CDR3 nucleotides: TGTGCCAGCAGCTCACAGGGGCGCGGTGGTGATGAAAAACTGTTTTTT. This gives the protein CASSSQGRGGDEKLFF.

V gene TRBV7-2 combines with J gene TRBJ2-5; 7 bases agree with TRBD2. The CDR3 runs 17 residues. Per the germline V gene, CDR1 is SGHTA and CDR2 is FQGNSA. Germline trimming cut 2 bases from V and 3 bases from J; bases unmatched to any gene: 12. Written as DNA, the CDR3 is TGTGCCAGCAGCTTAAGCTTGGGACTACCCAGGAAAGAGACCCAGTACTTC. It is translated as CASSLSLGLPRKETQYF.

This clone was observed once. This chain connects TRBV28 to TRBJ2-2, with D hard to call. This CDR3 comprises 14 residues. Germline V CDR1 and CDR2: MDHEN, SYDVKM. Trimming removed 7 bases at V and 1 base at J, with 10 bases between. CDR3 residues: CASIGLGNTGELFF. DNA of the CDR3: TGTGCCAGCATAGGTCTCGGGAACACCGGGGAGCTGTTTTTT.

The chain joins TRBV7-2 to TRBJ2-3; tentative D call: TRBD2 (6 bases). Germline lookup yields CDR1 SGHTA and CDR2 FQGNSA. The CDR3 length is 15 residues. Trimming removed 4 bases from V and 2 bases from J, with 13 bases in between. CDR3 nucleotide sequence: TGTGCCAGCAGCTCGATTAGCGGATTCACAGATACGCAGTATTTT. Amino acid sequence: CASSSISGFTDTQYF.

V gene TRBV6-2 or TRBV6-3 combines with J gene TRBJ2-3; 7 bases are a match to TRBD2. V gave up 2 bases and J gave up 6 bases; unmatched junction bases: 8. The germline V gene has CDR1 MNHEY and CDR2 SVGEGT. The CDR3 spans 15 residues. The CDR3 spells CASSYPRLAGDTQYF. CDR3 DNA sequence: TGTGCCAGCAGTTACCCGCGACTAGCAGGGGATACGCAGTATTTT.

The CDR3 nucleotides are TGTGCCAGCAGCTTGCTAGCGGGGGGGCTCCTGTGGACGCAGTATTTT. Protein: CASSLLAGGLLWTQYF. V usage is TRBV5-6 and J usage is TRBJ2-3, with 12 bases matching TRBD2. CDR1 is SGHDT, CDR2 YYEEEE, per germline. The CDR3 totals 16 residues. Losses at the gene ends were 1 base for V and 9 bases for J; bases not matched to a gene: 9.

The V gene is TRBV6-2 or TRBV6-3, the J gene TRBJ1-4, with D maybe TRBD1 (5 bases). The germline V gene encodes CDR1 MNHEY and CDR2 SVGEGT. CDR3 length: 13 residues. Trimming removed 4 bases from V and 8 bases from J, with 11 bases in between. CDR3 sequence: CASSWRGREKLFF. The CDR3 nucleotides are TGTGCCAGCAGTTGGAGGGGAAGAGAAAAACTGTTTTTT.

The CDR3 DNA is TGTGCCAGCGCCCCGGGGGCGGTCTATGGCTACACCTTC. As protein: CASAPGAVYGYTF. This rearrangement joins TRBV7-9 to TRBJ1-2; a weak D match, TRBD1 (6 bases). V shed 8 bases and J shed 4 bases, with 14 bases lying between them. CDR3 size: 13 residues. CDR1 and CDR2 (germline): SEHNR, FQNEAQ (reference sequence).

V usage is TRBV6-1 and J usage is TRBJ2-7; D gene uncertain. CDR1 is MNHNS, CDR2 SASEGT, per germline. This CDR3 spans 12 amino acids. Trimming cost V 5 bases and J 1 base, with 6 bases left between them. CDR3: CASSSGSYEQYF. Written as DNA, the CDR3 is TGTGCCAGCAGTTCAGGATCCTACGAGCAGTACTTC.

The genes are TRBV28 and TRBJ1-6; D may be TRBD1 (6 bases). The V gene's germline CDR1 is MDHEN and CDR2 SYDVKM. V gave up 6 bases and J gave up 0 bases, with 18 bases separating them. The CDR3 is 18 residues long. The CDR3 sequence is CASSKTQGRSSYNSPLHF. CDR3 nucleotides: TGTGCCAGCAGCAAGACGCAGGGGCGGAGCTCCTATAATTCACCCCTCCACTTT. Supplemented by reference TRBV28 and TRBJ1-6, the full variable domain reads DVKVTQSSRYLVKRTGEKVFLECVQDMDHENMFWYRQDPGLGLRLIYFSYDVKMKEKGDIPEGYSVSREKKERFSLILESASTNQTSMYLCASSKTQGRSSYNSPLHFGNGTRLTVT.

The CDR3 loop reads CASSQDDETQYF. For the CDR3, the DNA is TGCGCCAGCAGCCAAGATGATGAGACCCAGTACTTC. The chain combines TRBV4-1 with TRBJ2-5; D is undetermined. V was clipped by 0 bases and J by 5 bases, with 4 bases between them. Germline V gene lookup returns CDR1 MGHRA and CDR2 YSYEKL. The CDR3 loop spans 12 amino acids.

Of note for this clone: This same CDR3 is encoded by further DNA sequences in the sample. CDR3 in DNA: TGCAGCGCTGGACGGAACACTGAAGCTTTCTTT. Protein: CSAGRNTEAFF. J is TRBJ1-1 and V is TRBV20-1; D remains ambiguous. The CDR3 loop spans 11 amino acids. The germline V gene encodes CDR1 DFQATT and CDR2 SNEGSKA (reference sequence).

The chain recombines TRBV12-2 with TRBJ1-5; TRBD1, the D gene given by the table, was not confirmed from the DNA. TRBV12-2 is a pseudogene segment. The CDR3 contains 17 residues. The CDR3 DNA reads as TGTGCAAGTCGCCGAGGGACAGGGAACTATAGCAATCAGCCCCAGCATTTT. Translated, it gives CASRRGTGNYSNQPQHF.

J is TRBJ2-1 and V is TRBV27; D might be TRBD1 or TRBD2, each matching 6 bases. Germline V lookup: CDR1 MNHEY, CDR2 SMNVEV (reference sequence). V was clipped by 6 bases and J by 8 bases, with 8 bases between them. The CDR3 consists of 11 residues. In nucleotides, the CDR3 is TGTGCCAGCAGAGGGGGGTATGAGCAGTTCTTC. Protein product: CASRGGYEQFF.

The V gene is TRBV5-1, the J gene TRBJ1-1, with a tentative D call TRBD1 (5 bases). The CDR3 runs to 14 residues. V lost 3 bases, J lost 4 bases, and 13 bases lay in between. Germline V gives CDR1 SGHRS, CDR2 YFSETQ. CDR3 region: CASSSKGRSTEAFF. CDR3 DNA sequence: TGCGCCAGCAGCTCAAAGGGGAGGAGCACTGAAGCTTTCTTT.

In this sample, this clone turned up once. This chain joins TRBV6-1 and TRBJ2-1; D gene uncertain. CDR3 length equals 12 residues. Germline loops: CDR1 MNHNS, CDR2 SASEGT. Trimming stripped 3 bases from V and 0 bases from J, with 0 bases between. The CDR3 region has the DNA TGTGCCAGCAGTGACTCCTACAATGAGCAGTTCTTC. It encodes CASSDSYNEQFF.

This chain uses TRBV5-5 with TRBJ2-3, with 11 bases fitting TRBD2. Per germline, CDR1 SGHKS and CDR2 YYEKEE (reference sequence). Trimming cost V 2 bases and J 3 bases; bases outside gene matches: 2. This CDR3 is 15 amino acids long. CDR3 sequence (DNA): TGTGCCAGCAGCTTTAGCGGGGGGGAGACAGATACGCAGTATTTT. Protein sequence: CASSFSGGETDTQYF.

This clone occurred once. The V call is TRBV9, the J call TRBJ1-5; D remains ambiguous. This CDR3 is built from 14 residues. V lost 2 bases, J lost 7 bases, and 13 bases lay in between. Germline V lookup: CDR1 SGDLS, CDR2 YYNGEE. In nucleotides, the CDR3 is TGTGCCAGCAGCGTTGAAGGGTATGGGCAGCCCCAGCATTTT. Protein product: CASSVEGYGQPQHF.

The chain links TRBV4-2 to TRBJ1-4; 8 bases line up with TRBD1. The CDR3 has 14 amino acids. CDR1 and CDR2 (germline): LGHNA, YNFKEQ. The V and J ends lost 7 bases and 8 bases, in that order; junction bases with no gene match: 9. CDR3 residues: CASNTQGVEEKLFF. As DNA, the CDR3 is TGTGCCAGCAACACACAGGGGGTGGAAGAAAAACTGTTTTTT.

The CDR3 region has the DNA TGTGCCAGCAGTTTAAGGGCTGAAGCTTTCTTT. It encodes CASSLRAEAFF. The V and J genes are TRBV28 and TRBJ1-1; D ambiguous. The germline CDR1 and CDR2 sequences are MDHEN and SYDVKM. The germline V and J ends were trimmed by 2 bases and 6 bases, with 4 bases remaining between them. The CDR3 runs to 11 residues.

The chain is built from TRBV5-6 and TRBJ1-2; no reliable D call. Germline values: CDR1 SGHDT, CDR2 YYEEEE. Deletions cut 0 bases from V and 3 bases from J, with 6 bases between. CDR3 length: 13 amino acids. CDR3: CASSLGSYYGYTF. CDR3 nucleotide sequence: TGTGCCAGCAGCTTGGGCAGCTACTATGGCTACACCTTC.

The rearrangement uses TRBV2 and TRBJ2-7; D is unclear. Germline V gene sequence: CDR1 SNHLY, CDR2 FYNNEI. V lost 5 bases and J lost 4, with 21 bases in between. This CDR3 comprises 16 residues. In DNA, the CDR3 is TGTGCCAGCAGTCAAACCTCTCTCTTTAGAGTGTACGAGCAGTACTTC. It yields the protein CASSQTSLFRVYEQYF.